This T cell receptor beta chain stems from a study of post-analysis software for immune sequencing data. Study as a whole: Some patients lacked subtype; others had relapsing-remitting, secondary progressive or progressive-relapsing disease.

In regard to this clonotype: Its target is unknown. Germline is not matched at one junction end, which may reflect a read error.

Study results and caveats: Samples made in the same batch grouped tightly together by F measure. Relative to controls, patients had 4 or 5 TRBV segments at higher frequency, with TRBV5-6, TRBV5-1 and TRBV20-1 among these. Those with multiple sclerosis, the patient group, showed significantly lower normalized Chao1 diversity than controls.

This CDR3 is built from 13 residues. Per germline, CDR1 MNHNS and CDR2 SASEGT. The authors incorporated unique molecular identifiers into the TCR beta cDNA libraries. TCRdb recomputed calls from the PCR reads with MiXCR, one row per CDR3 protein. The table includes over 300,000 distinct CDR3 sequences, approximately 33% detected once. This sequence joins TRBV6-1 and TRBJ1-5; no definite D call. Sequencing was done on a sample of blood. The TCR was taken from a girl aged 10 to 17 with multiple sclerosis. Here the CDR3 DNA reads TGTGCCGGCAGGACCTCGTGGGATCAGCCCCAGCATTTT. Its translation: CAGRTSWDQPQHF.